This TCR beta chain was sequenced for a study of metastatic and nonmetastatic thyroid tumors (dated by TCRdb to the early 2020s). General notes on the study: For patients with malignant and with benign thyroid disease, the researchers compared repertoires between peripheral blood samples and tumor or nodule tissue samples.

Libraries were built with PCR. The data were produced on an Illumina HiSeq 4000. High-throughput sequencing was used to profile the TCR beta-chain CDR3 region of every patient. Turning to the authors' computational methods: CDR3 differences across clinicopathological groups were used to build a classifier for discriminating distant-metastatic papillary thyroid cancer patients. The Shannon index was used to assess repertoire diversity, and the Morisita-Horn index was used to assess tumor-blood repertoire similarity. The raw public data were reprocessed by TCRdb itself: fastp quality trimming at Q25, MiXCR clonotype calling, in-frame beta chains only. The V and J calls shown here were made by TCRdb, not taken from the authors' results. The sample has around 30,000 clones on record, about a sixth of them singletons. The ten largest make up roughly 10% of the sample. This clone was seen many times. It has no known antigen specificity. Base qualities were left out, and no much larger clone turns up one base away.

Trimmed from V: 3 bases; trimmed from J: 8 bases; junction bases lacking a gene match: 3. From its cysteine to its phenylalanine, the CDR3 spans 14 amino acids. Only the CDR3 part of the read is kept: 42 bases, read in frame from the first base. The germline V gene sets CDR1 to SGHNT and CDR2 to YENEEA. None of the patients had been given any treatment before thyroid surgery. Using T-cell receptor beta sequencing, the researchers looked back retrospectively at clinical samples from patients, gathered between about 2012 and 2018. The full study reports these points: In both blood and tumor samples, malignant tumors were reported to have significantly higher TCR beta diversity than benign nodules.

The material sequenced was blood. The receptor was isolated from a female donor with papillary thyroid cancer or a benign thyroid nodule (not recorded which). Some clones in this sample may be carry-over from other donors' samples. This chain is built from TRBV11-3 and TRBJ2-1, with 11 bases matching TRBD1. At the DNA level, the sequence is TGTGCCAGCAGCTTCGGACAGGGGGCGCATGAGCAGTTCTTC. Protein translation: CASSFGQGAHEQFF.